A selection of T cell receptor beta chains follows, all from one sample in a study of beta chain features in type 1 diabetes. Profiling relied on immunoSEQ multiplex PCR, and the TCRdb table lists in-frame clones only, not all of them. The sample includes 300,000 or so clones, around 7.6% of them seen just once. Sequenced material: central memory CD4+ T cells from blood. These receptors were collected from a young woman in good health. Both conserved end residues are part of each CDR3. The D gene is left open where the match is weak. Size tells how often a clone was seen (once, few, many) or the class of an expanded clone, and some rows leave it out.

>few|-|TRBV7-2|TRBJ2-2
TGTGCCAGCAGCTTTATTGGGGAGCTGTTTTTT
CASSFIGELFF
>few|TRBD1|TRBV5-4|TRBJ1-1
TGTGCCAGCAGCGTCGGACAGGGGACTGAAGCTTTCTTT
CASSVGQGTEAFF
>-|TRBD2|TRBV7-3|TRBJ2-1
TGTGCCAGCAGTCAAGCGGGAGTTCATAATGGTGAGCAGTTCTTC
CASSQAGVHNGEQFF
>-|-|TRBV29-1|TRBJ2-4
TGCAGCGTTGAACCCCCGGGAGCGGTCAAAAACATTCAGTACTTC
CSVEPPGAVKNIQYF
>few|TRBD1|TRBV28|TRBJ2-7
TGTGCCAGCAGTTTCGGGACCGGACAGGACGATTTGGGGGAGCAGTACTTC
CASSFGTGQDDLGEQYF
>many|TRBD2|TRBV4-3|TRBJ2-5
TGCGCCAGCAGCCGTGCCACCGGGACTAGTTTTATTGAGACCCAGTACTTC
CASSRATGTSFIETQYF
>-|-|TRBV7-9|TRBJ1-3
TGTGCCAGCAGCTTACACGGGGTCGGAAACACCATATATTTT
CASSLHGVGNTIYF
>-|-|TRBV9|TRBJ2-2
TGTGCCAGCAGCGTAGTAGCGGTAAACACCGGGGAGCTGTTTTTT
CASSVVAVNTGELFF
>few|-|TRBV7-3|TRBJ2-5
TGTGCCAGCAGCTTAGAGATTCAAGAGACCCAGTACTTC
CASSLEIQETQYF
>few|TRBD2|TRBV7-9|TRBJ2-3
TGTGCCAGCAGCACCGGGACTAGCGGAAGCACAGATACGCAGTATTTT
CASSTGTSGSTDTQYF
>few|-|TRBV18|TRBJ2-5
TGTGCCAGCTCATCCGACTTGATGGAGACCCAGTACTTC
CASSSDLMETQYF
>few|-|TRBV7-9|TRBJ1-3
TGTGCCAGCAGCTTCTGGCAGGCCTCTGGAAACACCATATATTTT
CASSFWQASGNTIYF
>few|-|TRBV6-5|TRBJ1-1
TGTGCCAGCGTTAGGGGAGGTAACACTGAAGCTTTCTTT
CASVRGGNTEAFF
>many|TRBD2|TRBV2|TRBJ2-7
TGTGCCAGCAGTGGGGGCGGGAGACGGGACGAGCAGTACTTC
CASSGGGRRDEQYF
>few|TRBD2|TRBV7-2|TRBJ2-1
TGTGCCAGCAGCACTAGCGGGAGCAATGAGCAGTTCTTC
CASSTSGSNEQFF
>-|-|TRBV11-1|TRBJ2-2
TGTGCCAGCAGCTTCGGGTGGGCCGGGGAGCTGTTTTTT
CASSFGWAGELFF
>few|-|TRBV7-9|TRBJ2-1
TGTGCCAGCAGCTTAGCGGGCTCCTACAATGAGCAGTTCTTC
CASSLAGSYNEQFF
>few|TRBD2|TRBV7-9|TRBJ2-2
TGTGCCAGCAGCTTAACTAGCGGGAGTATTACCGGGGAGCTGTTTTTT
CASSLTSGSITGELFF
>-|TRBD1|TRBV28|TRBJ1-4
TGTGCCAGCAGTCCAGGGGACAGCGGGGATGAAAAACTGTTTTTT
CASSPGDSGDEKLFF
>-|-|TRBV6-5|TRBJ2-1
TGTGCCAGCAGCTACGGAGTCGTCTGGTTCTTC
CASSYGVVWFF
>few|TRBD2|TRBV27|TRBJ2-1
TGTGCCAGCAGTTTCACTAGCGGGAGCCGTAGCTCCTACAATGAGCAGTTCTTC
CASSFTSGSRSSYNEQFF
>few|TRBD1|TRBV19|TRBJ2-2
TGTGCCAGTAGTATGGGACAGAGGTTCACCGGGGAGCTGTTTTTT
CASSMGQRFTGELFF
>few|-|TRBV7-2|TRBJ2-7
TGTGCCAGCAGCTTAGTTGACTACGAGCAGTACTTC
CASSLVDYEQYF
>-|TRBD1|TRBV4-1|TRBJ1-4
TGCGCCAGCAGCCATGAGACAGGGTGGATCCGGACTAATGAAAAACTGTTTTTT
CASSHETGWIRTNEKLFF
>few|TRBD1|TRBV5-1|TRBJ2-2
TGCGCCAGCAGGTCCGGGACAGACACCGGGGAGCTGTTTTTT
CASRSGTDTGELFF
>-|TRBD2|TRBV5-1|TRBJ2-7
TGCGCCAGCAGCCCGACCATTGACCCGGGGGGGACCTACGAGCAGTACTTC
CASSPTIDPGGTYEQYF
>few|-|TRBV18|TRBJ2-3
TGTGCCAGCTCACTCCGAGCGGAGTACACAGATACGCAGTATTTT
CASSLRAEYTDTQYF
>-|TRBD2|TRBV11-2|TRBJ2-7
TGTGCCAGCAGCTTACTAAAGATCATACTAGCGGGAGACGAGCAGTACTTC
CASSLLKIILAGDEQYF
>few|-|TRBV19|TRBJ2-3
TGTGCCAGTAGTATCGGAACGAAAGATACGCAGTATTTT
CASSIGTKDTQYF
>few|-|TRBV5-1|TRBJ2-1
TGCGCCAGCAGCTTGCAGGGTCCCAACAATGAGCAGTTCTTC
CASSLQGPNNEQFF
>many|TRBD2|TRBV7-2|TRBJ2-2
TGTGCCAGCAGCCGGGCTAGCGGGGCGAACACCGGGGAGCTGTTTTTT
CASSRASGANTGELFF
>few|-|TRBV7-2|TRBJ1-3
TGTGCCAGCAGCCCCTGGACGGGGGCCTCTGGAAACACCATATATTTT
CASSPWTGASGNTIYF
>-|-|TRBV25-1|TRBJ1-4
TGTGCCAGCAGCGCTCCCGGGACGGGGGATGAAAAACTGTTTTTT
CASSAPGTGDEKLFF
>-|-|TRBV9|TRBJ1-1
TGTGCCAGCAGCGTAAATTGGGGGAACACTGAAGCTTTCTTT
CASSVNWGNTEAFF
>few|-|TRBV9|TRBJ2-5
TGTGCCAGCAGCACGCGGAGGTCTGGGGAGACCCAGTACTTC
CASSTRRSGETQYF
>-|TRBD2|TRBV7-3|TRBJ2-1
TGTGCCAGCAGCTTAAAGGGGACTAGCGGGTACAATGAGCAGTTCTTC
CASSLKGTSGYNEQFF
>few|-|TRBV7-8|TRBJ2-5
TGTGCCAGCAGCCAGAATTCGGTGAGGGGAGAGACCCAGTACTTC
CASSQNSVRGETQYF
>few|TRBD2|TRBV5-4|TRBJ2-3
TGTGCCAGCAGCTTAGCGGGAGGAGATACGCAGTATTTT
CASSLAGGDTQYF
>few|TRBD1|TRBV15|TRBJ1-1
TGTGCCACCAGCACAAGTGGCGGGACAGGGGACTACAGGGCTGAAGCTTTCTTT
CATSTSGGTGDYRAEAFF
>-|-|TRBV9|TRBJ1-2
TGTGCCAGCAGCCCCATAACCCAGGGGATCGGCTATGGCTACACCTTC
CASSPITQGIGYGYTF
>few|-|TRBV7-2|TRBJ2-7
TGTGCCAGCAGCCCGCGGACCGCGCGGTACGAGCAGTACTTC
CASSPRTARYEQYF
>few|-|TRBV11-2|TRBJ1-2
TGTGCCAGCAGCGCCCGGGGGAGGGCAGAGTATGGCTACACCTTC
CASSARGRAEYGYTF
>-|-|TRBV28|TRBJ2-5
TGTGCCAGCAGTTTACGGAACCAAGAGACCCAGTACTTC
CASSLRNQETQYF
>many|-|TRBV2|TRBJ1-1
TGTGCCAGCAGTGCAGGGCCTGAAGCTTTCTTT
CASSAGPEAFF
>-|-|TRBV28|TRBJ1-2
TGTGCCAGCAGCCCTGGGGGGAATTATGGCTACACCTTC
CASSPGGNYGYTF
>-|-|TRBV19|TRBJ1-5
TGTGCCAGGAACCCCTATGCCAAAACCAGGGCCAATCAGCCCCAGCATTTT
CARNPYAKTRANQPQHF
>few|TRBD2|TRBV7-8|TRBJ2-4
TGTGCCAGCAGCTTAGAACTAGCGGGAGGGCCAAACATTCAGTACTTC
CASSLELAGGPNIQYF
>-|-|TRBV28|TRBJ1-1
TGTGCCAGCAGTTTCACAGGGAACACTGAAGCTTTCTTT
CASSFTGNTEAFF
>-|-|TRBV11-2|TRBJ1-3
TGTGCCAGCAGCTTAGAATCGGGGATTAATGGAAACACCATATATTTT
CASSLESGINGNTIYF
>-|-|TRBV18|TRBJ2-4
TGTGCCAGCTCACGGGGGGTGAACATTCAGTACTTC
CASSRGVNIQYF
>few|-|TRBV7-3|TRBJ1-5
TGTGCCAGCAGCTTAGTAAGCAATCAGCCCCAGCATTTT
CASSLVSNQPQHF
>-|-|TRBV11-2|TRBJ1-1
TGTGCCAGCATCCGACTAAGGGACGGAACGAACACTGAAGCTTTCTTT
CASIRLRDGTNTEAFF
>-|-|TRBV11-2|TRBJ2-7
TGTGCCAGCAGCCTCAGCGGATACGAGCAGTACTTC
CASSLSGYEQYF